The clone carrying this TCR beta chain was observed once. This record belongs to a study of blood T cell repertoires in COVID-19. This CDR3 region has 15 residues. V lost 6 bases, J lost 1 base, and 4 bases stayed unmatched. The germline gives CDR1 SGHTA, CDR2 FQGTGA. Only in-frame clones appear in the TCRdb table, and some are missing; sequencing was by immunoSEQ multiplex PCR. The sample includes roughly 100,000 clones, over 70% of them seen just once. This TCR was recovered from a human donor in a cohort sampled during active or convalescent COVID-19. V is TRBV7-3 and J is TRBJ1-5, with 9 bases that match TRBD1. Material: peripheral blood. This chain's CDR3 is CASSKTGGSNQPQHF. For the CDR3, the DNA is TGTGCCAGCAGTAAGACAGGGGGGAGCAATCAGCCCCAGCATTTT.